A selection of T cell receptor beta chains follows, all from one sample in a study of blood T cell repertoires in COVID-19. Only in-frame clones appear in the TCRdb table, and some are missing; sequencing was by immunoSEQ multiplex PCR. The table records about 170,000 clones, about 80% of them present only once. The sequencing input was peripheral blood. The receptors originated from a woman between 35 and 50 years old with COVID-19, enrolled during active disease. The CDR3 runs from the conserved cysteine through the conserved F or W. Some rows have no size entry. The others give once, few or many, or a class for an expanded clone.

j_call v_call clone_size cdr3_aa
TRBJ2-1 TRBV7-9 . CASSLNSGMDEQFF
TRBJ2-1 TRBV2 . CASSGQSGWDEQFF
TRBJ1-1 TRBV9 once CASSVGGGRSTEAFF
TRBJ1-1 TRBV28 . CASTLQGAREAFF
TRBJ2-5 TRBV2 . CASVDGRALEETQYF
TRBJ1-5 TRBV7-9 . CASSGGGQGGLNQPQHF
TRBJ2-4 TRBV7-9 . CASSDRELAGGPNIQYF
TRBJ2-6 TRBV30 . CAWSVGGGGGANVLTF
TRBJ2-7 TRBV4-1 . CASRPSGSHEQYF
TRBJ2-7 TRBV11-3 few CASSPAAGGDEQYF
TRBJ2-7 TRBV29-1 . CSVVHSINYEQYF
TRBJ1-1 TRBV2 . CASSREVTNTEAFF
TRBJ2-3 TRBV10-3 . CAIGTSGFTDTQYF
TRBJ2-1 TRBV10-1 . CASSDGASGSYEQFF
TRBJ2-3 TRBV5-1 . CASSSRASGSSDTQYF
TRBJ1-1 TRBV2 . CAGTGTGGFVGTEAFF
TRBJ1-2 TRBV7-9 . CASSPGGDRYGYTF
TRBJ2-1 TRBV6-5 . CASSYSGSGREGGQFF
TRBJ1-1 TRBV5-6 . CASSSITGNTEAFF
TRBJ2-2 TRBV24-1 . CATSPSGLAGGNSLAGELFF
TRBJ2-1 TRBV5-6 . CASSRPGAGWSYNEQFF
TRBJ1-4 TRBV27 . CASMAQGGKLFF
TRBJ1-2 TRBV25-1 few CASSEKRVNGYTF
TRBJ1-4 TRBV6-1 once CASSDGTGVEKLFF
TRBJ1-1 TRBV19 . CASTEGTLTRNTEAFF
TRBJ2-1 TRBV19 . CASRDRAFGEQFF
TRBJ1-5 TRBV6-5 . CAAADSNQPQHF
TRBJ2-5 TRBV11-2 once CASGLAGGLQETQYF
TRBJ2-2 TRBV28 . CASSLPGPGLAGNTGELFF
TRBJ2-5 TRBV18 . CASSVSQGRGETQYF